The present T cell receptor beta chain was sequenced within a study of T cells in Graves' hyperthyroidism and ophthalmopathy. The sample holds many counts of this clonotype. Its target is unknown. Amplified TCR beta CDR3 regions derived from RNA transcripts. The HTBI primer set served for first-round RT-PCR of the TCR CDR3. MiXCR was run by TCRdb on the multiplex PCR reads, yielding one entry per CDR3 protein. The data show fewer than 350,000 distinct CDR3 sequences, roughly 15% seen once. Broader study findings: Model-based prediction identified ophthalmopathy a median around 6.5 months prior to its onset.

Germline loops: CDR1 KGHSH, CDR2 LQKENI. Between the trimmed V and J ends, which lost 6 bases and 6 bases, there was a span of 12 bases. This CDR3 is 12 amino acids long. The sequence came from a woman between 50 and 59 years old with Graves' hyperthyroidism that later progressed to Graves' ophthalmopathy. The sequencing sample was made of blood. V gene TRBV18 combines with J gene TRBJ2-7; the D gene is possibly TRBD1 (5 bases). The CDR3 DNA reads as TGTGCCAGCTCCATCAGGGTATCCGAGCAGTACTTC. This codes for CASSIRVSEQYF.